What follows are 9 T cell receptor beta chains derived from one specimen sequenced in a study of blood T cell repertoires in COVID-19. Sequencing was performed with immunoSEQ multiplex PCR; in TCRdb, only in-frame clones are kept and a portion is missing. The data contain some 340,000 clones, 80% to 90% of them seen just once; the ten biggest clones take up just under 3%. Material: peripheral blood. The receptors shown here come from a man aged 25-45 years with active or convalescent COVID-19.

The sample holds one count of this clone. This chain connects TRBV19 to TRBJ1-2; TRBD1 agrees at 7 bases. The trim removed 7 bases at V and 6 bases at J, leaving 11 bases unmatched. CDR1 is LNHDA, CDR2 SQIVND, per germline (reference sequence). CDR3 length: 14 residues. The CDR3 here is CASMTTWTGNGYTF. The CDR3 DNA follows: TGTGCCAGTATGACAACATGGACAGGAAATGGCTACACCTTC. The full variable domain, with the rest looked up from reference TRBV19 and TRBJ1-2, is DGGITQSPKYLFRKEGQNVTLSCEQNLNHDAMYWYRQDPGQGLRLIYYSQIVNDFQKGDIAEGYSVSREKKESFPLTVTSAQKNPTAFYLCASMTTWTGNGYTFGSGTRLTVV.

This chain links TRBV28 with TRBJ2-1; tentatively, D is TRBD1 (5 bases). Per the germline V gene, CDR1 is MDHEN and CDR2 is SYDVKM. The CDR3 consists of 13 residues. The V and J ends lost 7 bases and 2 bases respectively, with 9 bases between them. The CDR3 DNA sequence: TGTGCCAGCATTGCAGGGCCCTACAATGAGCAGTTCTTC. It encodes CASIAGPYNEQFF.

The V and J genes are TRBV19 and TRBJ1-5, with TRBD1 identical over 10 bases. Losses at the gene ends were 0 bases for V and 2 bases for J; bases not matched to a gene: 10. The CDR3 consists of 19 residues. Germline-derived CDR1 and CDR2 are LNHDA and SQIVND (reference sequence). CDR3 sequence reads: CASSIDRRQGARGNQPQHF. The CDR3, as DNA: TGTGCCAGTAGTATAGATCGGAGACAGGGGGCTAGGGGCAATCAGCCCCAGCATTTT.

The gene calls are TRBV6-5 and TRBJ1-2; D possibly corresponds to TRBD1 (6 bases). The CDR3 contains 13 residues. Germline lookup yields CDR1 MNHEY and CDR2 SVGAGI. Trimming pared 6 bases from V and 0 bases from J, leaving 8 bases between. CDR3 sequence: CASRDSSNYGYTF. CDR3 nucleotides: TGTGCCAGCAGGGACAGTTCTAACTATGGCTACACCTTC.

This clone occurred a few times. The CDR3 sequence: CASSYEGNTEAFF. The CDR3 region has the DNA TGTGCCAGCAGTTACGAGGGGAACACTGAAGCTTTCTTT. The gene calls are TRBV6-6 and TRBJ1-1; D not certain. The V gene's germline CDR1 is MNHNY and CDR2 SVGAGI (reference sequence). The V gene lost 2 bases and the J gene lost 1 base, with 5 bases spanning the gap. This CDR3 contains 13 residues.

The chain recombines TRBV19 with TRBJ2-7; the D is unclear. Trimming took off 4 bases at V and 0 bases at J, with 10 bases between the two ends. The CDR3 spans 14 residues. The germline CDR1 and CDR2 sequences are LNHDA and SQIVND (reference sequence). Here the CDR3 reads CASSKPESSYEQYF. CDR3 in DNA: TGTGCCAGTAGTAAGCCGGAGAGCTCCTACGAGCAGTACTTC.

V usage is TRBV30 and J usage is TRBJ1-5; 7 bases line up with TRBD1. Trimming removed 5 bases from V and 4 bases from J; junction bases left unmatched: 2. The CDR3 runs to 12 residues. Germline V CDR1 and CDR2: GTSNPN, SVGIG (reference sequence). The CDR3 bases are TGTGCCTGGGCGACAGGGAATCAGCCCCAGCATTTT. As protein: CAWATGNQPQHF.

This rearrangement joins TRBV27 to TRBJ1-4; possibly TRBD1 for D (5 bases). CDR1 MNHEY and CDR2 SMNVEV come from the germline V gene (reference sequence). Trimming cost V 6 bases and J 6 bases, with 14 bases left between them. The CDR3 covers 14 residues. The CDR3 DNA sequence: TGTGCCAGCAGCCAGGGACTATTTCATGAAAAACTGTTTTTT. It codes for CASSQGLFHEKLFF.

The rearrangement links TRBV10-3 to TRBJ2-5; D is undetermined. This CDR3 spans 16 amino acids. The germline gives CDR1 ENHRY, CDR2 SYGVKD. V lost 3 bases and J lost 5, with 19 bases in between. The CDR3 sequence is CAISEEPWASPETQYF. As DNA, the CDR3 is TGTGCCATCAGTGAAGAGCCGTGGGCGTCCCCGGAGACCCAGTACTTC.